One T cell receptor (beta chain) is described in this entry. This specimen comes from a study of blood T cell repertoires in COVID-19. At the level of the study: From the United States, Italy and Spain came samples of acute and convalescent COVID-19. Sources were T cells, B-cell-depleted T cells, or PBMCs; the material itself was cDNA or gDNA.

As originally analysed: Using reference gene primer amplification, nucleated cell counts were estimated. Produced via immunoSEQ multiplex PCR; TCRdb's table is partial and in-frame only. V and J calls and clone size are copied from that table; D and trimming were computed from the DNA. The table records tens of thousands of clones, 89% of them present only once. V lost 5 bases, J lost 0 bases, and 11 bases lay in between. Per germline, CDR1 SEHNR and CDR2 FQNEAQ (reference sequence). The CDR3 consists of 15 residues. The sample consisted of peripheral blood. The receptor comes from a man between 45 and 60 years old with active COVID-19. This chain joins TRBV7-9 and TRBJ1-3; D remains ambiguous. The DNA of the CDR3 is TGTGCCAGCAGCGATCCAGGATTCTCTGGAAACACCATATATTTT. This sequence encodes CASSDPGFSGNTIYF.